This passage covers 17 T cell receptor beta chains from one sample sequenced in a study of blood T cell repertoires in COVID-19. Method: immunoSEQ multiplex PCR; TCRdb's copy keeps in-frame clones and lacks some. In the table there are fewer than 120,000 clones, less than 85% of which are singletons. The specimen sequenced was peripheral blood. The source is a woman aged 80 or older with acute or convalescent COVID-19.

This chain connects TRBV4-1 to TRBJ2-1, with TRBD2 identical over 11 bases. Trimming cost V 1 base and J 5 bases; bases outside gene matches: 7. The CDR3 contains 17 residues. From germline, CDR1 is MGHRA and CDR2 YSYEKL. This CDR3 reads CASSQARLAGIDNEQFF. DNA of the CDR3: TGCGCCAGCAGCCAAGCCCGACTAGCGGGGATAGACAATGAGCAGTTCTTC.

This chain connects TRBV5-1 to TRBJ2-5, with 16 bases that match TRBD2. CDR1 and CDR2 (germline): SGHRS, YFSETQ. V was clipped by 3 bases and J by 5 bases; unmatched bases: 13. This CDR3 is 19 amino acids long. The CDR3 nucleotides are TGCGCCAGCAGCTCCAATCCGGGACTAGCGGGGGGGCTCGGGGAGACCCAGTACTTC. This gives the protein CASSSNPGLAGGLGETQYF.

A few counts support this clone. This sequence joins TRBV5-1 and TRBJ2-7; TRBD1 is a possible D gene (5 bases). CDR3 length equals 14 residues. Trimming shortened V by 5 bases and J by 2 bases, and 14 bases separated the two germline ends. Germline CDR1 and CDR2: SGHRS and YFSETQ. The CDR3 spells CASSTSAGPYEQYF. Here the CDR3 DNA reads TGCGCCAGCAGTACCTCGGCAGGGCCCTACGAGCAGTACTTC.

V and J are TRBV7-2 and TRBJ2-7; D may be TRBD1 (6 bases). This CDR3 spans 15 amino acids. The V end lost 1 base, the J end lost 4 bases, and 14 bases lay between the germline ends. Germline lookup yields CDR1 SGHTA and CDR2 FQGNSA. CDR3 DNA sequence: TGTGCCAGCAGCTTAGGTCCCGGGACACAGTACGAGCAGTACTTC. Residues: CASSLGPGTQYEQYF. The whole variable domain, filled in from reference TRBV7-2 and TRBJ2-7, reads GAGVSQSPSNKVTEKGKDVELRCDPISGHTALYWYRQSLGQGLEFLIYFQGNSAPDKSGLPSDRFSAERTGGSVSTLTIQRTQQEDSAVYLCASSLGPGTQYEQYFGPGTRLTVT.

The chain uses TRBV5-1 and TRBJ2-7, with TRBD2 as a possible D gene (6 bases). This CDR3 comprises 17 residues. Per germline, CDR1 SGHRS and CDR2 YFSETQ. Trimming took 4 bases from V and 0 from J, leaving 20 bases between them. Here the CDR3 reads CASSLRTGEPPSYEQYF. As DNA, the CDR3 is TGCGCCAGCAGCCTAAGGACGGGGGAGCCTCCCTCCTACGAGCAGTACTTC.

This clone was found a few times. The chain carries TRBV5-1 and TRBJ1-1; D unclear. CDR1 SGHRS and CDR2 YFSETQ come from the germline V gene. The CDR3 spans 14 residues. Trimming removed 0 bases at V and 3 bases at J, with 9 bases between. Written as DNA, the CDR3 is TGCGCCAGCAGCTTGGTTCGGGGTTACACTGAAGCTTTCTTT. Translating gives CASSLVRGYTEAFF.

Here the CDR3 reads CASSLDSEQFF. The CDR3 bases are TGCGCCAGCAGCTTGGACAGCGAGCAGTTCTTC. This rearrangement joins TRBV5-1 to TRBJ2-1; D not certain. Germline V gives CDR1 SGHRS, CDR2 YFSETQ. Trimming stripped 0 bases from V and 10 bases from J, with 5 bases between. The CDR3 has 11 amino acids.

This chain links TRBV27 with TRBJ2-1; 7 bases are a match to TRBD2. V gave up 3 bases and J gave up 6 bases; unmatched junction bases: 2. This CDR3 contains 13 residues. CDR1 and CDR2 (germline): MNHEY, SMNVEV (reference sequence). The CDR3 DNA sequence: TGTGCCAGCAGTTTTTCGGGGGGCAATGAGCAGTTCTTC. This gives the protein CASSFSGGNEQFF.

The chain has TRBV11-2 and TRBJ2-1, with D possibly TRBD2 on 7 matching bases. The V end was cut by 4 bases, the J end by 4 bases, with 20 bases between. The CDR3 has 17 amino acids. In germline, CDR1 is SGHAT, CDR2 FQNNGV. The CDR3 region is CASSSRGGSGEYNEQFF. CDR3 DNA sequence: TGTGCCAGCAGCTCCCGAGGGGGGAGCGGGGAATACAATGAGCAGTTCTTC.

V gene TRBV29-1 combines with J gene TRBJ2-7; 12 bases map to TRBD2. V lost 7 bases to trimming and J lost 3 bases; unmatched junction nucleotides: 4. CDR1 and CDR2 from the germline V gene are SQVTM and ANQGSEA. The CDR3 is 13 amino acids. CDR3 DNA: TGCAGCGCCCTGGGACTAGCGGGCTACGAGCAGTACTTC. Translated, it gives CSALGLAGYEQYF.

This chain uses TRBV4-2 with TRBJ2-5; TRBD2 is a possible D gene (6 bases). This CDR3 is built from 16 residues. The V gene lost 0 bases and the J gene lost 2 bases, with 13 bases spanning the gap. Germline CDR1 reads LGHNA; CDR2 reads YNFKEQ. As DNA, the CDR3 is TGTGCCAGCAGCCAAGAGTGGAGGGGACTTCAAGAGACCCAGTACTTC. It encodes CASSQEWRGLQETQYF.

The count of this clone is one. The chain couples TRBV4-1 to TRBJ2-1; 12 nucleotides align to TRBD2. V trimming: 4 bases; J trimming: 7 bases; junction bases outside the gene matches: 14. The CDR3 extends over 18 amino acids. The germline V gene has CDR1 MGHRA and CDR2 YSYEKL. The CDR3 reads CASSLSRASGGEGNEQFF. The CDR3, as DNA: TGCGCCAGCAGCCTGTCCAGGGCTAGCGGGGGGGAAGGTAATGAGCAGTTCTTC.

The rearrangement joins TRBV6-2 or TRBV6-3 to TRBJ2-7; a possible D gene is TRBD2 (6 bases). The CDR3 loop spans 13 amino acids. Germline V gene data show CDR1 as MNHEY and CDR2 as SVGEGT. Trimming removed 5 bases from V and 3 bases from J, with 11 bases in between. CDR3 sequence reads: CASSREVGYEQYF. Written as DNA, the CDR3 is TGTGCCAGCAGTAGGGAGGTGGGCTACGAGCAGTACTTC.

This rearrangement joins TRBV5-8 to TRBJ1-1; unclear D gene. There are 11 residues in the CDR3. V was clipped by 9 bases and J by 3 bases, with 9 bases between them. Germline CDR1 SGHTS, CDR2 YDEGEE. The CDR3 is CATTRDTEAFF. The DNA of the CDR3 is TGTGCCACCACACGGGACACTGAAGCTTTCTTT. Full variable domain (remainder filled in from reference TRBV5-8 and TRBJ1-1): EAGVTQSPTHLIKTRGQQATLRCSPISGHTSVYWYQQALGLGLQFLLWYDEGEERNRGNFPPRFSGRQFPNYSSELNVNALELEDSALYLCATTRDTEAFFGQGTRLTVV.

This clone was detected once. The chain is built from TRBV24-1 and TRBJ2-2, with TRBD1 identical over 8 bases. With 1 base clipped from V and 4 bases from J, the junction kept 4 bases outside the gene matches. Per germline, CDR1 KGHDR and CDR2 SFDVKD. The CDR3 is made up of 16 amino acids. CDR3 in amino acids: CATSDFWTGSTGELFF. The CDR3 coding sequence is TGTGCCACCAGTGATTTTTGGACAGGGAGCACCGGGGAGCTGTTTTTT.

The chain is built from TRBV10-1 and TRBJ2-2; TRBD2 aligns across 7 bases. This CDR3 comprises 14 residues. The V gene's germline CDR1 is WNHNN and CDR2 SYGVQD (reference sequence). Trimming removed 6 bases from V and 5 bases from J; junction bases left unmatched: 6. Written as DNA, the CDR3 is TGCGCCAGCAGGCGGGAGCGGAGTACCGGGGAGCTGTTTTTT. Protein product: CASRRERSTGELFF.

The rearrangement uses TRBV19 and TRBJ1-2; no firm D call. Germline assignment: CDR1 LNHDA and CDR2 SQIVND (reference sequence). The ends were cut back, 4 bases at V and 4 bases at J, with 10 bases in the middle. The CDR3 has 13 residues. The CDR3 coding sequence is TGTGCCAGTAGTAACGCTAACCTCTATGGCTACACCTTC. Amino acids: CASSNANLYGYTF.